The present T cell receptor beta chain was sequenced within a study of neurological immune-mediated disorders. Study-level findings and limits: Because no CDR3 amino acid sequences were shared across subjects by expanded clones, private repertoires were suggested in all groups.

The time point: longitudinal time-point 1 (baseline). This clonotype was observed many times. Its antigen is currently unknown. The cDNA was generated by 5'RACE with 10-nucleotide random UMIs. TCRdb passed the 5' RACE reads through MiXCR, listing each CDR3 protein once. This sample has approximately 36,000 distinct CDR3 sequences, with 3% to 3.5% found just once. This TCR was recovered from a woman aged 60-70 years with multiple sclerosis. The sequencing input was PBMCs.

The CDR3 reads CASSRVPRDTHYGYTF. The CDR3 region has the DNA TGTGCCAGCAGCCGAGTACCCCGGGACACGCACTATGGCTACACCTTC. J is TRBJ1-2 and V is TRBV3-1; weak D call: TRBD1 (6 bases). The germline CDR1 and CDR2 sequences are LGHDT and YNNKEL (reference sequence). The CDR3 runs 16 residues. With 4 bases removed from V and 3 bases from J, the gap between germline ends came to 18 bases.